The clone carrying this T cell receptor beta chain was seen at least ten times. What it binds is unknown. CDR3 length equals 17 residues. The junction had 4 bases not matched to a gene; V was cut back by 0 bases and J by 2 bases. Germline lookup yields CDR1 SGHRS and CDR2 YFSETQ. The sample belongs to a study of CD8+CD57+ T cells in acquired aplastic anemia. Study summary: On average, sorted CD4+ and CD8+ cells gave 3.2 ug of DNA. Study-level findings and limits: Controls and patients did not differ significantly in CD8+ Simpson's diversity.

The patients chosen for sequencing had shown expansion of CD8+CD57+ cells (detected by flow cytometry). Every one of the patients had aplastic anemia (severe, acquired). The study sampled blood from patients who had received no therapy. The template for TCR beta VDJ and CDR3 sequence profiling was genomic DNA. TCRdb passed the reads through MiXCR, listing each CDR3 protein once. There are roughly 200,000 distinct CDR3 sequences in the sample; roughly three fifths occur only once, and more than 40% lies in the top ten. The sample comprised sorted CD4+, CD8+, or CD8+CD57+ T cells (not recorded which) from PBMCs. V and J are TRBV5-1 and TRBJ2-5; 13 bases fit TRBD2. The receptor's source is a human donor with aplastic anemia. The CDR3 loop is CASSLATSGGSQETQYF. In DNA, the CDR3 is TGCGCCAGCAGCTTGGCGACTAGCGGGGGGTCACAAGAGACCCAGTACTTC.